Below, 3 T cell receptor beta chains from the same sample are listed, as sequenced in a study of blood T cell repertoires in COVID-19. Assay used: immunoSEQ multiplex PCR; TCRdb lists only in-frame clones, some missing. The data contain under 200,000 clones, approximately 86% of them seen just once; the ten biggest clones take up 7.5% to 10%. The material sequenced was peripheral blood. These receptor sequences come from a woman over 75 with acute or convalescent COVID-19.

The rearrangement joins TRBV27 to TRBJ1-4; no clear D. Trimming took off 2 bases at V and 0 bases at J, with 13 bases between the two ends. The CDR3 length is 17 residues. The germline CDR1 and CDR2 sequences are MNHEY and SMNVEV (reference sequence). The CDR3 region is CASSLNGLGATNEKLFF. CDR3 DNA: TGTGCCAGCAGTTTAAACGGACTTGGGGCAACTAATGAAAAACTGTTTTTT. The whole variable domain, remainder taken from reference TRBV27 and TRBJ1-4, is EAQVTQNPRYLITVTGKKLTVTCSQNMNHEYMSWYRQDPGLGLRQIYYSMNVEVTDKGDVPEGYKVSRKEKRNFPLILESPSPNQTSLYFCASSLNGLGATNEKLFFGSGTQLSVL.

This rearrangement joins TRBV6-5 to TRBJ1-2, with 9 nucleotides matching TRBD1. Germline V gene sequence: CDR1 MNHEY, CDR2 SVGAGI. The CDR3 runs 14 residues. With 0 bases clipped from V and 6 bases from J, the junction kept 2 bases outside the gene matches. CDR3: CASSYSTGGDGYTF. The CDR3 nucleotides are TGTGCCAGCAGTTACTCTACAGGGGGCGATGGCTACACCTTC.

The CDR3 nucleotides read TGTGCCAGCAGCGTAGGACAGGCGGAGACCCAGTACTTC. Translating it yields CASSVGQAETQYF. This sequence joins TRBV9 and TRBJ2-5; weak D call: TRBD1 (6 bases). CDR1 is SGDLS, CDR2 YYNGEE, per germline. Deletions cut 0 bases from V and 5 bases from J, with 8 bases between. This CDR3 comprises 13 residues.